The 21 T cell receptor beta chains in this list originate from one sample, sequenced in a study of metastatic and nonmetastatic thyroid tumors. Patients were all untreated before their thyroid surgery. TCRdb reprocessed the PCR reads via MiXCR. Counted here are about 6,900 clones, roughly 37% occurring once; the ten biggest clones make up around 40%. The sequenced material came from tumor tissue. The receptors shown here come from a female donor with papillary thyroid cancer or a benign thyroid nodule (not recorded which). Some clones in this sample may be carry-over from other donors' samples.

Concerning this clone: Germline is not matched at one junction end, which may reflect a read error. The sample carries other DNA sequences with the same CDR3. The rearrangement uses TRBV29-1 and TRBJ2-7; 7 nucleotides match TRBD2. CDR1 SQVTM and CDR2 ANQGSEA come from the germline V gene. The CDR3 loop spans 14 amino acids. CDR3 residues: CSVRGGTTTYEQYF. The CDR3 nucleotides are TGCAGCGTGAGGGGAGGGACTACCACCTACGAACAGTACTTC.

This clone came up many times. One base away lies a much larger clone, so this may be a sequencing read error. V is TRBV7-6 and J is TRBJ2-5, with 14 bases lining up with TRBD2. CDR3 length equals 17 residues. Per the germline V gene, CDR1 is SGHVS and CDR2 is FNYEAQ. The CDR3 reads CASSSNAGLAGEETLYF. CDR3 DNA sequence: TGTGCCAGCAGCTCCAACGCGGGACTAGCGGGAGAAGAGACCCTGTACTTC.

This clone was found a few times. This sequence joins TRBV12-3 or TRBV12-4 and TRBJ1-2; D might be TRBD1 (5 bases). The CDR3 sequence is 13 residues long. Trimming shortened V by 7 bases and J by 7 bases, and 16 bases separated the two germline ends. In DNA form, the CDR3 reads TGTGCCAGCAACTCTCGGGGGGGGACTGGCTACACCTTC. This encodes CASNSRGGTGYTF.

This clone was observed once. CDR3 region: CASSVVSGGKPLGEQFF. The CDR3 nucleotides are TGTGCCAGCAGCGTAGTTTCGGGCGGGAAGCCGTTAGGTGAGCAGTTCTTC. V and J are TRBV9 and TRBJ2-1; a possible D gene is TRBD2 (6 bases). The length of the CDR3 is 17 residues. The germline gives CDR1 SGDLS, CDR2 YYNGEE. The germline V and J ends were trimmed by 0 bases and 9 bases, with 22 bases remaining between them.

Details on this clone: A read error may be the cause here, since a much bigger clone is one base away. This sequence joins TRBV5-4 and TRBJ2-7, with D uncertain. The germline V gene has CDR1 SGHNT and CDR2 YYREEE (reference sequence). The CDR3 is 14 residues long. The CDR3 sequence is CAISLSGPALEQYF. CDR3 DNA sequence: TGTGCCATCAGCTTGAGTGGACCCGCTTTGGAGCAGTACTTC.

This clone appeared a few times. The gene calls are TRBV27 and TRBJ2-7; D tentatively reads TRBD1 or TRBD2 (5 bases each). The V gene's germline CDR1 is MNHEY and CDR2 SMNVEV (reference sequence). Trimming pared 3 bases from V and 6 bases from J, leaving 18 bases between. The CDR3 runs to 15 residues. Here the CDR3 DNA reads TGTGCCAGCAGTTTTGAGCAATACGGGGCAGGCGAGCAGTACTTC. It is translated as CASSFEQYGAGEQYF.

This clone was detected a few times. The chain has TRBV27 and TRBJ2-1; 8 bases fit TRBD1. V was pared by 1 base and J by 4 bases, with 3 bases of the junction left unmatched. CDR1 is MNHEY and CDR2 is SMNVEV in the germline V gene (reference sequence). The CDR3 is 15 residues long. Written as DNA, the CDR3 is TGTGCCAGCAGTTTATTCAGGGGGCTATACAATGAGCAGTTCTTC. Protein: CASSLFRGLYNEQFF.

J is TRBJ2-1 and V is TRBV5-1; possibly TRBD1 for D (5 bases). Trimming left V 0 bases short and J 5 bases short, with 6 bases between. The CDR3 covers 13 residues. Germline V gene sequence: CDR1 SGHRS, CDR2 YFSETQ. CDR3 in DNA: TGCGCCAGCAGCTTGGGACAGCACAATGAGCAGTTCTTC. The encoded protein is CASSLGQHNEQFF.

V usage is TRBV20-1 and J usage is TRBJ1-5; 9 bases are a match to TRBD1. The CDR3 has 14 amino acids. The junction had 7 bases not matched to a gene; V was cut back by 6 bases and J by 4 bases. The germline V gene encodes CDR1 DFQATT and CDR2 SNEGSKA (reference sequence). The CDR3 is CSAFRDRANQPQHF. CDR3 in DNA: TGCAGTGCCTTCCGGGACAGGGCTAATCAGCCCCAGCATTTT.

The chain has TRBV20-1 and TRBJ1-1; no reliable D call. The CDR3 extends over 11 amino acids. Germline V gives CDR1 DFQATT, CDR2 SNEGSKA (reference sequence). The V end lost 5 bases, the J end lost 0 bases, and 4 bases lay between the germline ends. For the CDR3, the DNA is TGCAGTGCTCCAGTGAACACTGAAGCTTTCTTT. Amino acids: CSAPVNTEAFF.

Only a few counts were recorded for this clone. This chain links TRBV7-9 with TRBJ1-1; D remains unclear. Germline loops: CDR1 SEHNR, CDR2 FQNEAQ (reference sequence). The CDR3 runs 12 residues. V lost 5 bases and J 6 bases, leaving 10 bases between the germline ends. CDR3 nucleotide sequence: TGTGCCAGCAGCCTTCGAGACGCTGAAGCTTTCTTT. It encodes CASSLRDAEAFF.

With respect to this clone: A clone one base away is much larger, so this may be a read error. The chain is built from TRBV7-6 and TRBJ2-5, with 9 bases that match TRBD2. Germline V gives CDR1 SGHVS, CDR2 FNYEAQ. The CDR3 is 17 residues long. The CDR3, as DNA: TGTGCCAGCAGCTCCAACGCGGGAATAGCGGGAGAAGAGACCCTGTACTTC. Translation gives CASSSNAGIAGEETLYF. Variable domain in full (rest from reference TRBV7-6 and TRBJ2-5): GAGVSQSPRYKVTKRGQDVALRCDPISGHVSLYWYRQALGQGPEFLTYFNYEAQQDKSGLPNDRFSAERPEGSISTLTIQRTEQRDSAMYRCASSSNAGIAGEETLYFGPGTRLLVL.

There are many counts of this clone. The V gene is TRBV28, the J gene TRBJ2-5, with TRBD2 matching 7 bases. The J segment lost 0 bases and the V segment lost 5 bases, leaving 6 bases of the junction unmatched. The V gene's germline CDR1 is MDHEN and CDR2 SYDVKM. The CDR3 runs 15 residues. CDR3 in DNA: TGTGCCAGCAGTCCCTTAAGCGGGGACCAAGAGACCCAGTACTTC. This codes for CASSPLSGDQETQYF.

The chain has TRBV20-1 and TRBJ1-6; 8 bases map to TRBD1. The germline CDR1 and CDR2 sequences are DFQATT and SNEGSKA (reference sequence). The trim removed 2 bases at V and 9 bases at J, leaving 15 bases unmatched. The CDR3 length is 17 residues. CDR3 loop: CSARKIGQGMEASPLHF. CDR3 DNA: TGCAGTGCTAGAAAGATTGGACAGGGTATGGAGGCTTCACCCCTCCACTTT.

This clone was detected a few times. The chain carries TRBV7-6 and TRBJ2-1, with no clear D. This CDR3 is built from 11 residues. V was shortened by 5 bases and J by 12 bases, with 11 bases between the two germline ends. Germline assignment: CDR1 SGHVS and CDR2 FNYEAQ. CDR3: CASSLGLMQFF. The CDR3 region has the DNA TGTGCCAGCAGCCTTGGCTTGATGCAGTTCTTC.

This clone has more than one count but fewer than ten. The chain has TRBV6-1 and TRBJ2-7; D is uncertain. The CDR3 is 13 residues long. Germline CDR1 MNHNS, CDR2 SASEGT. The ends were cut back, 4 bases at V and 4 bases at J, with 11 bases in the middle. The CDR3 nucleotides are TGTGCCAGCAGTGTTGTGACACCGTACGAGCAGTACTTC. This sequence encodes CASSVVTPYEQYF.

The chain employs TRBV9 and TRBJ1-2, with D possibly matching TRBD1 (5 bases). V gave up 4 bases and J gave up 6 bases, with 19 bases separating them. Looked up from germline, CDR1 is SGDLS and CDR2 is YYNGEE. The CDR3 runs 15 residues. CDR3 in DNA: TGTGCCAGCAGCTCCATTCAGGGACTTGGGGATGGCTACACCTTC. It is translated as CASSSIQGLGDGYTF.

By proportion, this clone is medium-sized (0.01 to 0.1%). V and J are TRBV3-1 and TRBJ2-2; D is possibly TRBD1 (5 bases). CDR3 length equals 14 residues. The ends were cut back, 2 bases at V and 7 bases at J, with 11 bases in the middle. The V gene's germline CDR1 is LGHDT and CDR2 YNNKEL (reference sequence). DNA of the CDR3: TGTGCCAGCAGCCAAAGACAGTTGGACGGGGAGCTGTTTTTT. Protein: CASSQRQLDGELFF.

The V and J genes are TRBV5-6 and TRBJ2-1; D is unresolved. The CDR3 sequence is 14 residues long. The germline gives CDR1 SGHDT, CDR2 YYEEEE. Trimming shortened V by 4 bases and J by 8 bases, and 16 bases separated the two germline ends. The CDR3 sequence: CASSPIVLIHEQFF. Written as DNA, the CDR3 is TGTGCCAGCAGCCCGATCGTACTAATCCATGAGCAGTTCTTC.

This chain connects TRBV4-2 to TRBJ1-2; D remains ambiguous. Trimming pared 1 base from V and 3 bases from J, leaving 12 bases between. The CDR3 runs to 15 residues. Germline-derived CDR1 and CDR2 are LGHNA and YNFKEQ. The CDR3, as DNA: TGTGCCAGCAGCCAAGGGGGTTTTGGCTACTATGGCTACACCTTC. Its translation is CASSQGGFGYYGYTF.

This clone was detected many times. The V and J genes are TRBV10-2 and TRBJ2-3; possibly TRBD1 or TRBD2 for D (5 bases each). This CDR3 spans 11 amino acids. V was pared by 6 bases and J by 4 bases, with 5 bases between. Per germline, CDR1 WSHSY and CDR2 SAAADI. The CDR3 region has the DNA TGCGCCAGCAGGGGACCAGATACGCAGTATTTT. It encodes CASRGPDTQYF.